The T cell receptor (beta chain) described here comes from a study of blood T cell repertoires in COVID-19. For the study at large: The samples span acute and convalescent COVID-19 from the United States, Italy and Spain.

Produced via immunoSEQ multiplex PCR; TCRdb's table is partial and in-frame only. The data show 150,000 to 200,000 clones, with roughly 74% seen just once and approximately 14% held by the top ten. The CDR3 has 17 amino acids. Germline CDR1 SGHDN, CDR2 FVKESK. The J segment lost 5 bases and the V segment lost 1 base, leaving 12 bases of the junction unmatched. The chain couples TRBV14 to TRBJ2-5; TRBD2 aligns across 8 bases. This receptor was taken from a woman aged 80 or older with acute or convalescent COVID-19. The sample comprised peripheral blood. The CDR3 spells CASSQGIQREIRETQYF. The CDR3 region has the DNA TGTGCCAGCAGCCAAGGAATCCAGCGGGAGATCCGCGAGACCCAGTACTTC.